The rows below give T cell receptor beta chains drawn from one sample of a study of human T cells and chemical hapten exposure. Each CDR3 protein gets one entry after TCRdb re-called the RACE reads with MiXCR. Of approximately 320,000 distinct CDR3 sequences in the sample, 4.5% to 5.5% are singletons; the top ten hold approximately 8.2%. The material was whole blood, obtained in connection with sensitization to the hapten diphenylcyclopropenone (DPC). All receptors come from a woman aged 18-30 years with alopecia areata. Some clones in this sample may be carry-over from other donors' samples. Both conserved end residues are part of each CDR3. Fields, in order: CDR3 length, V gene, clone size, D gene, J gene, CDR3 protein, CDR3 DNA. A D gene is named only where the DNA matches it firmly. Not every row has a clone size; where given, it reads once, few, many or a size class.

>15|TRBV6-2/TRBV6-3|NA|NA|TRBJ2-6
CASSYRSSGANVLTF
TGTGCCAGCAGTTACCGGAGCTCTGGGGCCAACGTCCTGACTTTC
>17|TRBV7-8|many|NA|TRBJ1-4
CASSPPSSQRVNEKLFF
TGTGCCAGCAGCCCGCCTAGCTCCCAGAGGGTAAATGAAAAACTGTTTTTT
>17|TRBV7-6|many|TRBD1|TRBJ1-1
CASSLEYRGGKNTEAFF
TGTGCCAGCAGCTTAGAATACAGGGGGGGAAAGAACACTGAAGCTTTCTTT
>15|TRBV2|NA|NA|TRBJ1-6
CASRKTETTNSPLHF
TGTGCCAGCAGGAAGACCGAGACAACTAATTCACCCCTCCACTTT
>16|TRBV28|many|NA|TRBJ1-2
CASRLGGNRANYGYTF
TGTGCCAGCAGGCTCGGAGGAAACAGGGCTAACTATGGCTACACCTTC
>17|TRBV19|once|TRBD1|TRBJ1-5
CASSIRDRGIVNQPQHF
TGTGCCAGTAGTATAAGGGACAGGGGAATAGTCAATCAGCCCCAGCATTTT
>14|TRBV28|NA|NA|TRBJ1-2
CASSLDQNPIGYTF
TGTGCCAGCAGTTTGGACCAAAATCCTATCGGCTACACCTTC
>11|TRBV6-2/TRBV6-3|many|NA|TRBJ1-2
CASGPNYGYTF
TGTGCCAGCGGCCCTAACTATGGCTACACCTTC
>13|TRBV6-2/TRBV6-3|many|NA|TRBJ2-5
CASSYVGVGTQYF
TGTGCCAGCAGTTACGTAGGGGTAGGAACCCAGTACTTC
>16|TRBV20-1|many|NA|TRBJ1-5
CSALKGGRGSNQPQHF
TGCAGTGCTTTAAAAGGGGGGCGAGGGAGCAATCAGCCCCAGCATTTT
>14|TRBV20-1|many|NA|TRBJ2-3
CSALSGLAQDTQYF
TGCAGTGCCTTATCTGGGCTAGCCCAAGATACGCAGTATTTT
>16|TRBV4-3|many|NA|TRBJ2-1
CASSQELGGSYNEQFF
TGCGCCAGCAGCCAAGAGTTAGGGGGATCCTACAATGAGCAGTTCTTC
>12|TRBV6-1|few|NA|TRBJ2-7
CASSGLSDEQYF
TGTGCCAGCAGTGGATTGAGCGACGAGCAGTACTTC
>14|TRBV27|NA|TRBD1|TRBJ2-3
CATLLRQGSDTQYF
TGTGCCACCCTACTCCGACAGGGATCAGATACGCAGTATTTT
>14|TRBV7-8|NA|NA|TRBJ1-1
CASSVTGSSTEAFF
TGTGCCAGCAGCGTCACAGGGTCCTCGACTGAAGCTTTCTTT
>15|TRBV12-3/TRBV12-4|few|TRBD1|TRBJ2-7
CASRPGTGGYYEQYF
TGTGCCAGCAGGCCCGGGACAGGGGGCTACTACGAGCAGTACTTC
>15|TRBV28|many|TRBD1|TRBJ2-7
CATKSQGQGGYEQYF
TGTGCCACCAAAAGTCAGGGACAGGGGGGTTACGAGCAGTACTTC
>14|TRBV7-2|NA|NA|TRBJ1-1
CASSPHTDYTEAFF
TGTGCCAGCAGCCCGCACACAGACTACACTGAAGCTTTCTTT
>15|TRBV7-9|few|TRBD1|TRBJ1-2
CASSSGDGQVYGYTF
TGTGCCAGCAGCTCAGGGGACGGACAGGTATATGGCTACACCTTC
>12|TRBV5-5|many|NA|TRBJ1-1
CASSLEGPEAFF
TGTGCCAGCAGCTTAGAGGGACCTGAAGCTTTCTTT
>24|TRBV5-1|few|NA|TRBJ1-5
CASSRKGGQGSWVLPRSRNQPQHF
TGCGCCAGCAGCCGGAAGGGAGGGCAGGGAAGTTGGGTCCTACCTCGGTCCCGAAATCAGCCCCAGCATTTT
>17|TRBV6-2/TRBV6-3|many|TRBD1|TRBJ1-1
CASSFRDRRPQNTEAFF
TGTGCCAGCAGTTTCCGGGACAGGAGACCTCAGAACACTGAAGCTTTCTTT
>16|TRBV9|NA|NA|TRBJ2-2
CASSPRGGDNTGELFF
TGTGCCAGCAGCCCCAGGGGGGGCGACAACACCGGGGAGCTGTTTTTT
>12|TRBV29-1|NA|NA|TRBJ1-2
CSVGEPNYGYTF
TGCAGCGTTGGAGAACCTAACTATGGCTACACCTTC
>13|TRBV12-3/TRBV12-4|many|NA|TRBJ1-1
CASTKDRWTEAFF
TGTGCCAGCACCAAAGATAGGTGGACTGAAGCTTTCTTT
>15|TRBV6-1|NA|TRBD1|TRBJ1-1
CASSPSGTGGGEAFF
TGTGCCAGCAGTCCGTCCGGGACAGGGGGCGGTGAAGCTTTCTTT
>13|TRBV12-3/TRBV12-4|many|NA|TRBJ1-2
CASSSLIHYGYTF
TGTGCCAGCAGTTCCCTCATCCACTATGGCTACACCTTC
>14|TRBV5-1|NA|TRBD1|TRBJ2-7
CASSLTGGGYEQYF
TGCGCCAGCAGCTTAACAGGGGGCGGGTACGAGCAGTACTTC
>16|TRBV4-3|few|NA|TRBJ1-4
CASSQDLKLSNEKLFF
TGCGCCAGCAGCCAAGATCTAAAGCTATCTAATGAAAAACTGTTTTTT
>15|TRBV7-9|NA|NA|TRBJ2-3
CASSSPDGGSDTQYF
TGTGCCAGCAGCTCCCCGGACGGGGGCTCAGATACGCAGTATTTT
>14|TRBV5-6|few|NA|TRBJ2-3
CASSLRLGADTQYF
TGTGCCAGCAGCTTGAGGCTAGGCGCAGATACGCAGTATTTT